A selection of T cell receptor beta chains follows, all from one sample in a study of shared clonotypes between healthy human individuals. The assay was immunoSEQ multiplex PCR, and TCRdb's table has in-frame clones only and misses some. The sample yields millions of clones, 85% to 95% seen once. Sequencing was performed on naive CD4+ T cells sorted from blood. These receptors all come from a man in his late teens or twenties in good health. Each CDR3 is given without its conserved first and last residue. A D gene is named only where the DNA matches it firmly.

>NA|TRBV23-1
ASSQDRENTEAF
>NA|TRBV14
ASSSQVSFTDTQY
>TRBD1|TRBV4-3
ASSQEWTGLSYEQY
>NA|TRBV4-1
ASSQEGVGYT
>TRBD2|TRBV11-2
ASSLDTSGGFASYNEQF
>NA|TRBV28
ASSSRSGNTIY
>TRBD1|TRBV5-4
ASGVLGTANTEAF
>NA|TRBV9
ASSVAWGGTEAF
>TRBD1|TRBV10-3
AFGTGDTGELF
>NA|TRBV6-5
ASSRTGPPYEQY
>TRBD1|TRBV6-1
ASRKDGTGAEKLF
>TRBD2|TRBV10-3
AISESRLAGGAYEQY
>TRBD2|TRBV27
ASSLEAGGNEQF
>TRBD1|TRBV4-1
ASSQGQGGTGQPQH
>NA|TRBV6-4
ASSDSSGLYGYT
>NA|TRBV7-2
ASSLEGGAGTDTQY
>NA|TRBV11-2
ASTMVLDETQY
>NA|TRBV6-1
ASSGQLNTEAF
>NA|TRBV6-1
ASSATGSLPFSPLH
>NA|TRBV7-2
ASSILSAGTQY
>NA|TRBV30
AWSQTRFGRQDQPQH
>TRBD2|TRBV6-1
ASNLSGGQETQY
>NA|TRBV18
ASSPTSGYDYGYT
>NA|TRBV18
ASSPAPDSGNTIY
>NA|TRBV7-2
ASSLGGTNYGNEQF
>NA|TRBV13
ASSLGGWGTASYEQY
>NA|TRBV25-1
ASSFGLGSTEAF
>TRBD1|TRBV19
ASSAYGTGIYEQY
>NA|TRBV18
ASSSASVSRTDTQY
>NA|TRBV9
ASSPTENNEQF
>TRBD1|TRBV18
ASSPLSLPGTDYGYT
>NA|TRBV7-2
ASSLTQLNTEAF
>TRBD2|TRBV5-6
ASSLLGTSGSTDTQY
>NA|TRBV6-1
ASSVTGGEF
>NA|TRBV5-6
ASSLGQKTNYGYT
>TRBD1|TRBV29-1
SDRTGTFPGGYT
>NA|TRBV7-2
ASSLAREGELF
>NA|TRBV9
ASSVEPGAYEQY
>NA|TRBV7-2
ASSLDSGALNTQY
>TRBD2|TRBV7-3
ASSSARLAGVTDTQY
>NA|TRBV7-2
ASSPTGTNTGELF
>NA|TRBV6-1
ASSSAAPSGQY
>TRBD2|TRBV4-1
ASSPGLALTYEQY
>TRBD1|TRBV5-1
ASSFWDREDIQY
>NA|TRBV6-5
ASSYRGGDYGYT
>NA|TRBV28
ASSTEAPGANVLT
>NA|TRBV11-2
ASSFAGNQPQH
>NA|TRBV5-4
ASSFSENTEAF
>NA|TRBV2
ASSGAQENQPQH